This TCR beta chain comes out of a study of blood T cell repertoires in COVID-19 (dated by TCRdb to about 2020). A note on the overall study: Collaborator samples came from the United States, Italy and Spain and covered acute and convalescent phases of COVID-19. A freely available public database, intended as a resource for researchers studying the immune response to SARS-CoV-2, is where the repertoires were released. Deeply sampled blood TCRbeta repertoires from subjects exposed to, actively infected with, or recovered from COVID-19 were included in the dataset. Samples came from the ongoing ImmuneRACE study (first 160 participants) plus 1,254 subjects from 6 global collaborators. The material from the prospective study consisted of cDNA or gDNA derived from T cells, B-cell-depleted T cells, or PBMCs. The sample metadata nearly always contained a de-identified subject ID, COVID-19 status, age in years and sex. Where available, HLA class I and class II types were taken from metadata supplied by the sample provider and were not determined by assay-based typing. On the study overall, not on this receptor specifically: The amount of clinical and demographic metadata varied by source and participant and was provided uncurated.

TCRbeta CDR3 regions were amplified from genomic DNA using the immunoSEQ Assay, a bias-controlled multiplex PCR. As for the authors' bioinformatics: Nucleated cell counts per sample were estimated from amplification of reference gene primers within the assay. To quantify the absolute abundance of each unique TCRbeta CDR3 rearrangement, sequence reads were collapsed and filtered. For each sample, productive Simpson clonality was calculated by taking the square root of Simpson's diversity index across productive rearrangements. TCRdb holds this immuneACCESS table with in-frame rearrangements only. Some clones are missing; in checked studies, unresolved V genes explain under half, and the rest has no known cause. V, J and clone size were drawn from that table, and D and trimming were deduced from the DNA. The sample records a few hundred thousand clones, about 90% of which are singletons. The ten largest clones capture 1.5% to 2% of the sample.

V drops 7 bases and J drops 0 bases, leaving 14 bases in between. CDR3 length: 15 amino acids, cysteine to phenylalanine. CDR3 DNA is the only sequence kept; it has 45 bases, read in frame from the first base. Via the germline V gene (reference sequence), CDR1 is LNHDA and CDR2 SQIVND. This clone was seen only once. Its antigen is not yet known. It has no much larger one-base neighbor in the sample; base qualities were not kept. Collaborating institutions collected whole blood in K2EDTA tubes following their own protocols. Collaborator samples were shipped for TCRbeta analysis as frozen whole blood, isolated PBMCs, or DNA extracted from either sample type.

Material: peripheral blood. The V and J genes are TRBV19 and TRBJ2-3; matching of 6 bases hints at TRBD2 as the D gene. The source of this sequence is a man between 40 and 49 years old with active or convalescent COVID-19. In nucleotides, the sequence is TGTGCCAGTACCTCACGAGGGAGGAGCACAGATACGCAGTATTTT. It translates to CASTSRGRSTDTQYF.